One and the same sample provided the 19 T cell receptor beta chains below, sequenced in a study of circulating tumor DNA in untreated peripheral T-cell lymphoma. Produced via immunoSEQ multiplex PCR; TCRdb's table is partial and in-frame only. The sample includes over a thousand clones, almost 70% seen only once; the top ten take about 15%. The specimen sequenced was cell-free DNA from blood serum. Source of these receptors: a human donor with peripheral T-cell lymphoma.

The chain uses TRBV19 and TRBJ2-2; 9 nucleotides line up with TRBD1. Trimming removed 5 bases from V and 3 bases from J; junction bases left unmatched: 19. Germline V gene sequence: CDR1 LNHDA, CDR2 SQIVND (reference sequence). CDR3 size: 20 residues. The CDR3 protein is CASSPRTGTGLARDTGELFF. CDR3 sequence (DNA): TGTGCCAGTAGTCCGAGAACCGGGACAGGGCTTGCTAGGGACACCGGGGAGCTGTTTTTT.

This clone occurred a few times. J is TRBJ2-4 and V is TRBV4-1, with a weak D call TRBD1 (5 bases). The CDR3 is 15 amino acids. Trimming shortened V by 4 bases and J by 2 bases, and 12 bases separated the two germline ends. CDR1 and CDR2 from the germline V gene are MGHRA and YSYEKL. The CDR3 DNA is TGCGCCAGCAGCCCCCAACAGGTCACCAAAAACATTCAGTACTTC. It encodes CASSPQQVTKNIQYF.

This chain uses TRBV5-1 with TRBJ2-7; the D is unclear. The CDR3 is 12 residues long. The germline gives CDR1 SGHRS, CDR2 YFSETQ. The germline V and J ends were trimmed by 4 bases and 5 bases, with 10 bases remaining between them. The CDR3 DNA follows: TGCGCCAGCAGCAACCATGCCGACGAGCAGTACTTC. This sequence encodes CASSNHADEQYF.

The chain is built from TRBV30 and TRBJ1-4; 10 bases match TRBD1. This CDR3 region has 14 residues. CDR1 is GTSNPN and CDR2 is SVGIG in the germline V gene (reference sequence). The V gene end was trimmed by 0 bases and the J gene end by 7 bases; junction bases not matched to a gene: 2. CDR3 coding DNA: TGTGCCTGGAGTGTAGGACAGGGGGGTGAAAAACTGTTTTTT. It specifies CAWSVGQGGEKLFF.

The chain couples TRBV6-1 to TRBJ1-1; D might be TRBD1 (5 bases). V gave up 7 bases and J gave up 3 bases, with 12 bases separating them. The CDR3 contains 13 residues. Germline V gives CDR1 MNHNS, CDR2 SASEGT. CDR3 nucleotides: TGTGCCAGCACCATGGGGGGTCACACTGAAGCTTTCTTT. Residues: CASTMGGHTEAFF.

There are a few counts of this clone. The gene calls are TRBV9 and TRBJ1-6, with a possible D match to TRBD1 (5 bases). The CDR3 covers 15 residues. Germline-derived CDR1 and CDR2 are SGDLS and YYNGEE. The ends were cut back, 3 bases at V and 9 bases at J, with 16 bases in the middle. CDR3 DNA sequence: TGTGCCAGCAGCGAACCAGGCAATAGGGGTTCACCCCTCCACTTT. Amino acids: CASSEPGNRGSPLHF.

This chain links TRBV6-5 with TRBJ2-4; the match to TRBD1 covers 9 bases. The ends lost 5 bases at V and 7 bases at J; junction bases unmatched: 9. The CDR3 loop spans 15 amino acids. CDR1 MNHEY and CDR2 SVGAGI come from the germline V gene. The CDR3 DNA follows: TGTGCCAGCAGTACCCGGGACAGGGATCTGAACATTCAGTACTTC. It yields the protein CASSTRDRDLNIQYF.

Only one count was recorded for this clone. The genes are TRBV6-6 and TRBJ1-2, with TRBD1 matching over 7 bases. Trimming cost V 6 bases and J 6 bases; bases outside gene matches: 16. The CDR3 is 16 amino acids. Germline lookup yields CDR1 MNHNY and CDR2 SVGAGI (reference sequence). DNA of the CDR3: TGTGCCAGCAGAGTTGCCCTTGGGCAGGGGGAGGATGGCTACACCTTC. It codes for CASRVALGQGEDGYTF.

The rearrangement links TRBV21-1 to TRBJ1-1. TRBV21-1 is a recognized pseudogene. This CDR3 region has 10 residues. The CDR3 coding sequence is TGTGCCAAAAGGGACACTGAAGCTTTCTTT. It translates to CAKRDTEAFF.

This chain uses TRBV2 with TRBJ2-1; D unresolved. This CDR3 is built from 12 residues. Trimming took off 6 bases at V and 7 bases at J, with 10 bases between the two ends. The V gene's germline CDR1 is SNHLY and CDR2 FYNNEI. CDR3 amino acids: CASRGFENEQFF. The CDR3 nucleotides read TGTGCCAGCAGAGGATTTGAGAATGAGCAGTTCTTC.

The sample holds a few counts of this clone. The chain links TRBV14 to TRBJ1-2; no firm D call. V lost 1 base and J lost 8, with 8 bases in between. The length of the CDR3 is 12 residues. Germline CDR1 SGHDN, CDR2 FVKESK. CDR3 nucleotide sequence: TGTGCCAGCAGCCAAGGATTTGGGGGCTACACCTTC. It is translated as CASSQGFGGYTF. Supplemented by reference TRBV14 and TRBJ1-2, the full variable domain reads EAGVTQFPSHSVIEKGQTVTLRCDPISGHDNLYWYRRVMGKEIKFLLHFVKESKQDESGMPNNRFLAERTGGTYSTLKVQPAELEDSGVYFCASSQGFGGYTFGSGTRLTVV.

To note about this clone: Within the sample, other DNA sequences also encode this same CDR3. Here the CDR3 DNA reads TGCGCCAGCAGCTTGGGGGGGGCAGGGGAGCAGTACTTC. It yields the protein CASSLGGAGEQYF. The chain joins TRBV5-1 to TRBJ2-7, with D possibly called TRBD1 or TRBD2 (6 bases each). The CDR3 has 13 amino acids. Germline assignment: CDR1 SGHRS and CDR2 YFSETQ. Trimming took off 0 bases at V and 7 bases at J, with 11 bases between the two ends.

The CDR3 region is CASSFDRDEQYF. The CDR3 DNA sequence: TGTGCCAGCAGTTTTGACCGGGACGAGCAGTACTTC. The rearrangement uses TRBV5-4 and TRBJ2-7; D gene ambiguous. The CDR3 has 12 amino acids. Trimming took off 5 bases at V and 5 bases at J, with 11 bases between the two ends. Germline CDR1 is SGHNT and CDR2 is YYREEE (reference sequence). Using reference TRBV5-4 and TRBJ2-7 for the parts outside the CDR3, the full variable domain is ETGVTQSPTHLIKTRGQQVTLRCSSQSGHNTVSWYQQALGQGPQFIFQYYREEENGRGNFPPRFSGLQFPNYSSELNVNALELDDSALYLCASSFDRDEQYFGPGTRLTVT.

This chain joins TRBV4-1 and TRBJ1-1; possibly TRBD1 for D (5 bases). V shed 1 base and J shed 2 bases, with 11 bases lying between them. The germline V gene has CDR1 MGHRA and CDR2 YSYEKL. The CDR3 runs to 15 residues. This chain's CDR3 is CASSQVPQGNTEAFF. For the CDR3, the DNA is TGCGCCAGCAGCCAAGTCCCCCAGGGAAACACTGAAGCTTTCTTT.

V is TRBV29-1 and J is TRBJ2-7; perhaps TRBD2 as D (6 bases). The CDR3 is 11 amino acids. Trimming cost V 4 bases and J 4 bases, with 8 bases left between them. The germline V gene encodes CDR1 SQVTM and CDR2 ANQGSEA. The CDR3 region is CSVGRGYEQYF. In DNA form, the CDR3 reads TGCAGCGTTGGGCGGGGTTACGAGCAGTACTTC.

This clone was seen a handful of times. CDR3 DNA: TGCGCCAGCAGCGTTGTCCCGGTTCTAGGTATCTATGGCTACACCTTC. It specifies CASSVVPVLGIYGYTF. The J gene is TRBJ1-2, the V gene TRBV5-1; D call uncertain. From germline, CDR1 is SGHRS and CDR2 YFSETQ. V was pared by 4 bases and J by 4 bases, with 20 bases between. The CDR3 covers 16 residues.

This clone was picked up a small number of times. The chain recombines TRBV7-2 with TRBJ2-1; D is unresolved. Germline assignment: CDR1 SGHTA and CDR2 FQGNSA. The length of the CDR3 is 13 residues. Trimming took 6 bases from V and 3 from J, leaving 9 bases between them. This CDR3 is CASSRARYNEQFF. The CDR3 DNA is TGTGCCAGCAGTAGGGCGCGCTACAATGAGCAGTTCTTC. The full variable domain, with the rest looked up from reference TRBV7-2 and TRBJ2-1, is GAGVSQSPSNKVTEKGKDVELRCDPISGHTALYWYRQSLGQGLEFLIYFQGNSAPDKSGLPSDRFSAERTGGSVSTLTIQRTQQEDSAVYLCASSRARYNEQFFGPGTRLTVL.

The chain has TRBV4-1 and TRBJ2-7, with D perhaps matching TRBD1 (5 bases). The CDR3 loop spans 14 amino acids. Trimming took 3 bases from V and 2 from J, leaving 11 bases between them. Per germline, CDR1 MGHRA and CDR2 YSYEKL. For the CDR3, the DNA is TGCGCCAGCAGCCAGAATGCAGGGACCTACGAGCAGTACTTC. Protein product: CASSQNAGTYEQYF.

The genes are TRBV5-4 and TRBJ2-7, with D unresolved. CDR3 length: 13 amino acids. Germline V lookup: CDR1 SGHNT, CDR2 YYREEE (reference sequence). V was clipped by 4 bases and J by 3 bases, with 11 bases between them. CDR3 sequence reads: CASSAPDGYEQYF. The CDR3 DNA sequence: TGTGCCAGCAGCGCCCCGGACGGCTACGAGCAGTACTTC.